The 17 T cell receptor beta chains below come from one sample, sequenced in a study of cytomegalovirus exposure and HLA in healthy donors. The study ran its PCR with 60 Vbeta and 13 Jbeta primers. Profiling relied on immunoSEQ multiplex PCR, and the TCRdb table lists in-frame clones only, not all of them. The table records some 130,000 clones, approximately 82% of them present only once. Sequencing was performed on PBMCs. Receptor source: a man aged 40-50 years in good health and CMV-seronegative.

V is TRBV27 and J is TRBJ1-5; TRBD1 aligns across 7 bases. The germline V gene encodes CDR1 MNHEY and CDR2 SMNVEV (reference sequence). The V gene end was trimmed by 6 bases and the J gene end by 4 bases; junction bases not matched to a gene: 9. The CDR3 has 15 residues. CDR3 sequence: CASSVRGAGNQPQHF. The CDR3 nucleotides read TGTGCCAGCAGCGTCAGGGGGGCAGGGAATCAGCCCCAGCATTTT.

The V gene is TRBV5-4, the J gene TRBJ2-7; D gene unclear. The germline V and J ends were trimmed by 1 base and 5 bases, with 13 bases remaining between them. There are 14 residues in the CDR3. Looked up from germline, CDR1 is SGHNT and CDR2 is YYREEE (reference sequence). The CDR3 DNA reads TGTGCCAGCAGCTTGAGTTCCGGGTCTCACGAGCAGTACTTC. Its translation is CASSLSSGSHEQYF.

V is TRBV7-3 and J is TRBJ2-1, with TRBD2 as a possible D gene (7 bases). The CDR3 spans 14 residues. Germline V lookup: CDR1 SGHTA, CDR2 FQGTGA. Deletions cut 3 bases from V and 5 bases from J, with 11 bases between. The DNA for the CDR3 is TGTGCCAGCAGCTTTGGCGGGGGCAACAATGAGCAGTTCTTC. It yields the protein CASSFGGGNNEQFF.

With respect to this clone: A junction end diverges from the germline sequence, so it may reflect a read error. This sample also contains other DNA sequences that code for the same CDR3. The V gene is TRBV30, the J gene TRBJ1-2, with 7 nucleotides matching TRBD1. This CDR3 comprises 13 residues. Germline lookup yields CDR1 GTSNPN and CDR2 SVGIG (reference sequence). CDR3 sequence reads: CAWSPGQNYGYTF. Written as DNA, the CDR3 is TGTGCCTGGAGCCCGGGACAGAACTACGGCTACACCTTC.

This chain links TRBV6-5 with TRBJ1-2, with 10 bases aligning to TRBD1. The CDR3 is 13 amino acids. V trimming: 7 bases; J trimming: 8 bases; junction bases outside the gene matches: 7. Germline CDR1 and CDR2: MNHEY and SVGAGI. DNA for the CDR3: TGTGCCAGCAAGGCGGGACAGGGGTCCGGCTACACCTTC. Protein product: CASKAGQGSGYTF.

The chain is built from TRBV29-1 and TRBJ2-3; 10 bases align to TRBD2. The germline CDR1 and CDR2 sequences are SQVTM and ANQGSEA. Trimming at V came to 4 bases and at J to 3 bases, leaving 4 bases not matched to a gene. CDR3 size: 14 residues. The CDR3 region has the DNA TGCAGCGTTGCACTAGCGGGAAATACAGATACGCAGTATTTT. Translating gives CSVALAGNTDTQYF.

CDR3 nucleotides: TGCAGCGTTGGTGTCAATAGCAATCAGCCCCAGCATTTT. Amino acid sequence: CSVGVNSNQPQHF. V usage is TRBV29-1 and J usage is TRBJ1-5; D is ambiguous. The CDR3 runs to 13 residues. The germline CDR1 and CDR2 sequences are SQVTM and ANQGSEA. Trimming left V 4 bases short and J 0 bases short, with 7 bases between.

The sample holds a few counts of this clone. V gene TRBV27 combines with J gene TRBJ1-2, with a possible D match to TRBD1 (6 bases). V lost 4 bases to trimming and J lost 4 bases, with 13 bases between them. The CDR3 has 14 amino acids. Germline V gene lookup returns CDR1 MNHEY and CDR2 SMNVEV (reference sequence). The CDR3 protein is CASSYRGGGYGYTF. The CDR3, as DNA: TGTGCCAGCAGTTACCGGGGAGGGGGCTATGGCTACACCTTC.

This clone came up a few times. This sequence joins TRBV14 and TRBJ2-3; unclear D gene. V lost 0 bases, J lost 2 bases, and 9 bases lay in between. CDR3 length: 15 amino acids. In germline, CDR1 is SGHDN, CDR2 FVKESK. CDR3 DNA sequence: TGTGCCAGCAGCCAAGACTCTCCAGTCACAGATACGCAGTATTTT. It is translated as CASSQDSPVTDTQYF.

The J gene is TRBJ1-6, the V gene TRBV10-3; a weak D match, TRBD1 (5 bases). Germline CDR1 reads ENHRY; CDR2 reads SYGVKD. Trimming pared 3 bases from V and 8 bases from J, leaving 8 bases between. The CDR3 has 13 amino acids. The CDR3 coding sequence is TGTGCCATCAGTGACAGGGTGGATTCACCCCTCCACTTT. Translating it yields CAISDRVDSPLHF.

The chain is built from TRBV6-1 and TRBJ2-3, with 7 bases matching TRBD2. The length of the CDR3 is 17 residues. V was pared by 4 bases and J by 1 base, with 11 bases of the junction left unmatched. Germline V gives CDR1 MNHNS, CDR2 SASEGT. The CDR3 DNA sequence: TGTGCCAGCAGTGGGGGGGGTCCCACCCTCGGCACAGATACGCAGTATTTT. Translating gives CASSGGGPTLGTDTQYF.

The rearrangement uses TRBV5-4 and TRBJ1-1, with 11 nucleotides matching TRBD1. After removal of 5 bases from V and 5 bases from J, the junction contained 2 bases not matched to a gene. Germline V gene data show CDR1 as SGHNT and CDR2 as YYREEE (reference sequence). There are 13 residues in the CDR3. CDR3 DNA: TGTGCCAGCAGGGGACAGGGGGAGACTGAAGCTTTCTTT. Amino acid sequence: CASRGQGETEAFF.

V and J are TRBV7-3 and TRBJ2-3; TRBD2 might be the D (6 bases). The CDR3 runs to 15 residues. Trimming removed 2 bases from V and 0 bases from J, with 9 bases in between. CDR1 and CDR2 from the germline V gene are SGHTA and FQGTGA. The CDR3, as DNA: TGTGCCAGCAGCTTAGTTCGGGGGAGCACAGATACGCAGTATTTT. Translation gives CASSLVRGSTDTQYF.

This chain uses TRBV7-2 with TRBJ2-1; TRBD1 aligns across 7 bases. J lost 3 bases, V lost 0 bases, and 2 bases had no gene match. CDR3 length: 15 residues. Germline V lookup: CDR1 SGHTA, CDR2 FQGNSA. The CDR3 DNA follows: TGTGCCAGCAGCTTAGCGACAGGGATCTACAATGAGCAGTTCTTC. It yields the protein CASSLATGIYNEQFF. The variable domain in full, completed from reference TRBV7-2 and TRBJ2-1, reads GAGVSQSPSNKVTEKGKDVELRCDPISGHTALYWYRQSLGQGLEFLIYFQGNSAPDKSGLPSDRFSAERTGGSVSTLTIQRTQQEDSAVYLCASSLATGIYNEQFFGPGTRLTVL.

The CDR3 bases are TGTGCCAGCAGTTTTCTCCGGGACAGGGGGACTGGTCAGCCCCAGCATTTT. This encodes CASSFLRDRGTGQPQHF. The rearrangement links TRBV28 to TRBJ1-5, with 11 bases lining up with TRBD1. The V and J ends lost 3 bases and 6 bases, in that order; junction bases with no gene match: 10. The CDR3 totals 17 residues. The germline gives CDR1 MDHEN, CDR2 SYDVKM.

CDR3 nucleotide sequence: TGTGCCACGACCCAGGAGGCTCGCACTGAAGCTTTCTTT. Protein sequence: CATTQEARTEAFF. The chain joins TRBV2 to TRBJ1-1; D gene ambiguous. From germline, CDR1 is SNHLY and CDR2 FYNNEI. Trimming took off 10 bases at V and 4 bases at J, with 16 bases between the two ends. The CDR3 length is 13 residues. The whole variable domain, remainder taken from reference TRBV2 and TRBJ1-1, is EPEVTQTPSHQVTQMGQEVILRCVPISNHLYFYWYRQILGQKVEFLVSFYNNEISEKSEIFDDQFSVERPDGSNFTLKIRSTKLEDSAMYFCATTQEARTEAFFGQGTRLTVV.

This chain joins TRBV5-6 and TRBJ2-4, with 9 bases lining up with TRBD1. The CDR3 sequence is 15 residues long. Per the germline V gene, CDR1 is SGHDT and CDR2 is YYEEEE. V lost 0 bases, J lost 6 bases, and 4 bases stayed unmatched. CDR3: CASSLVGTGRNIQYF. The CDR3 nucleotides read TGTGCCAGCAGCTTGGTGGGGACAGGGCGAAACATTCAGTACTTC.